The 10 T cell receptor beta chains below come from one sample, sequenced in a study of blood T cells in healthy people across ages. Together with a sample-barcoded 5' primer, a J-beta primer mix was included in a second PCR lasting about 7 to 11 cycles. TCRdb re-derived calls from the 5' RACE reads in MiXCR, one entry per CDR3 protein. The top ten clones hold about 22% of a sample with 710,000 or so distinct CDR3 sequences, about 20% of them seen once. The sequenced material came from blood. Receptor source: a man in his 70s in good health.

This sequence joins TRBV5-1 and TRBJ2-6; D is unclear. In germline, CDR1 is SGHRS, CDR2 YFSETQ. The CDR3 has 14 amino acids. With 4 bases removed from V and 1 base from J, the gap between germline ends came to 6 bases. The CDR3 nucleotides are TGCGCCAGCAGCGAAAGATCTGGGGCCAACGTCCTGACTTTC. It yields the protein CASSERSGANVLTF.

The V gene is TRBV12-3 or TRBV12-4, the J gene TRBJ2-3; tentative D call: TRBD1 (5 bases). Trimming removed 8 bases at V and 4 bases at J, with 13 bases between. The CDR3 is made up of 13 amino acids. The CDR3 loop reads CASRDRFSDTQYF. For the CDR3, the DNA is TGTGCCAGCCGCGACAGATTCTCAGATACGCAGTATTTT.

The chain carries TRBV5-8 and TRBJ1-1, with D possibly TRBD1 on 5 matching bases. V was cut by 1 base and J by 12 bases, with 16 bases left in between. Germline V gives CDR1 SGHTS, CDR2 YDEGEE. The length of the CDR3 is 13 residues. The CDR3 nucleotides are TGTGCCAGCAGCTTGATCGCACAGGATACAACTTTCTTT. Translated: CASSLIAQDTTFF.

V usage is TRBV12-3 or TRBV12-4 and J usage is TRBJ1-2, with D hard to call. The CDR3 has 13 residues. V dropped 9 bases and J dropped 3 bases, with 14 bases sitting between them. The CDR3 DNA reads as TGTGCCAGTAGAACTGCTACCGACTATGGCTACACCTTC. Translation gives CASRTATDYGYTF.

There are a few counts of this clonotype. The gene calls are TRBV28 and TRBJ1-1, with D perhaps TRBD1 (5 bases). The V end was cut by 7 bases, the J end by 4 bases, with 10 bases between. Germline-derived CDR1 and CDR2 are MDHEN and SYDVKM. The CDR3 has 12 residues. CDR3 bases: TGTGCCAGCACCCAGGACATCACTGAAGCTTTCTTT. Amino acid sequence: CASTQDITEAFF.

The CDR3 DNA reads TGTGCCAGCAGCTCCAATCGGGCGGGAGGGTCCTACAATGAGCAGTTCTTC. Residues: CASSSNRAGGSYNEQFF. This rearrangement joins TRBV7-7 to TRBJ2-1; the match to TRBD2 covers 9 bases. This CDR3 has 17 amino acids. Trimming cost V 4 bases and J 1 base; bases outside gene matches: 8. Germline assignment: CDR1 SSHAT and CDR2 FNYEAQ (reference sequence).

V is TRBV3-1 and J is TRBJ1-2, with D perhaps matching TRBD1 (6 bases). Germline CDR1 is LGHDT and CDR2 is YNNKEL (reference sequence). The CDR3 spans 14 residues. Trimming shortened V by 4 bases and J by 4 bases, and 13 bases separated the two germline ends. The CDR3 protein is CASSRSGGIYGYTF. For the CDR3, the DNA is TGTGCCAGCAGCCGAAGTGGGGGCATCTATGGCTACACCTTC.

This clonotype was recorded a few times. The gene calls are TRBV3-1 and TRBJ2-3, with TRBD1 matching over 8 bases. Looked up from germline, CDR1 is LGHDT and CDR2 is YNNKEL (reference sequence). The length of the CDR3 is 15 residues. Unmatched junction bases numbered 6, after V lost 5 bases and J lost 2 bases. CDR3 loop: CASSFDRGDTDTQYF. DNA for the CDR3: TGTGCCAGCAGCTTTGACAGGGGTGACACAGATACGCAGTATTTT.

This chain links TRBV5-1 with TRBJ1-5; possibly TRBD1 for D (5 bases). Trimming left V 0 bases short and J 0 bases short, with 13 bases between. CDR1 is SGHRS, CDR2 YFSETQ, per germline. The CDR3 runs to 17 residues. The CDR3 spells CASSLVTVNDSNQPQHF. The CDR3, as DNA: TGCGCCAGCAGCTTGGTGACAGTAAACGATAGCAATCAGCCCCAGCATTTT. The variable domain in full, completed from reference TRBV5-1 and TRBJ1-5, reads KAGVTQTPRYLIKTRGQQVTLSCSPISGHRSVSWYQQTPGQGLQFLFEYFSETQRNKGNFPGRFSGRQFSNSRSEMNVSTLELGDSALYLCASSLVTVNDSNQPQHFGDGTRLSIL.

This clonotype was found a few times. The chain has TRBV20-1 and TRBJ1-1, with unresolved D. Germline V gene sequence: CDR1 DFQATT, CDR2 SNEGSKA (reference sequence). This CDR3 region has 12 residues. Deletions cut 3 bases from V and 3 bases from J, with 8 bases between. CDR3 in amino acids: CSASFRYTEAFF. The CDR3 DNA reads TGCAGTGCTAGTTTTCGATACACTGAAGCTTTCTTT.